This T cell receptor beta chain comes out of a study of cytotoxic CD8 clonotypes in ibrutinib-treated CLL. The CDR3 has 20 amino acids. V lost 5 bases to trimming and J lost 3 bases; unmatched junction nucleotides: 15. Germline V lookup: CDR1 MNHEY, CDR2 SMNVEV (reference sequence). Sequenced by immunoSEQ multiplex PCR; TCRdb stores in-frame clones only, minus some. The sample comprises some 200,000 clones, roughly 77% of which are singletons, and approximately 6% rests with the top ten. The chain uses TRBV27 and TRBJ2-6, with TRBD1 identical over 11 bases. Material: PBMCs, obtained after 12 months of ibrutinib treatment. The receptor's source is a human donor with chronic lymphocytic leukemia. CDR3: CASSPSYDRTGGLGANVLTF. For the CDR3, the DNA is TGTGCCAGCAGTCCCTCATATGACCGGACAGGGGGCCTTGGGGCCAACGTCCTGACTTTC.